This T cell receptor (beta chain) was captured in a study of shared clonotypes between healthy human individuals. Over several immunoSEQ plates, each subset's genomic DNA was distributed in even portions. TCRdb's copy holds only in-frame clones and misses some; the assay was immunoSEQ multiplex PCR. The table lists 980,000 or so clones, roughly 72% of them singletons, with approximately 1.5% in the top ten. The V gene's germline CDR1 is WNHNN and CDR2 SYGVQD (reference sequence). This CDR3 has 16 amino acids. The ends lost 8 bases at V and 3 bases at J; junction bases unmatched: 13. This TCR was sampled from a man aged 18-30 years in good health. Sequenced sample: memory CD4+ T cells sorted from blood. Sample subset: CD45RA-negative fraction. The rearrangement uses TRBV10-1 and TRBJ2-1; 7 positions agree with TRBD2. The chain's CDR3 is CASSLGGGGNYNEQFF. CDR3 DNA: TGCGCCAGCTCCCTTGGGGGGGGAGGTAACTACAATGAGCAGTTCTTC.